This passage covers 21 T cell receptor beta chains from one sample sequenced in a study of T cells in Graves' hyperthyroidism and ophthalmopathy. Using RNA transcripts as the source, TCR beta CDR3 regions were amplified. First-round RT-PCR targeting the TCR CDR3 was performed with the HTBI primer set. TCRdb re-called the multiplex PCR reads with MiXCR, one entry per CDR3 protein. The repertoire includes around 300,000 distinct CDR3 sequences, 14% of them detected once, and 20% to 25% sits in the top ten. The specimen was blood. Source of these receptors: a woman under 40 with Graves' hyperthyroidism.

V and J are TRBV24-1 and TRBJ2-1, with 7 nucleotides matching TRBD2. J gave up 8 bases and V 4 bases, and 16 bases lay outside the gene matches. Germline CDR1 and CDR2: KGHDR and SFDVKD. The CDR3 is 17 amino acids. The CDR3 nucleotides are TGTGCCACCAGTGACCCCGCGAGACCTACCCGGGGGGATGAGCAGTTCTTC. This sequence encodes CATSDPARPTRGDEQFF.

This clonotype was picked up many times. The gene calls are TRBV7-8 and TRBJ1-4; D uncertain. The germline gives CDR1 SGHVS, CDR2 FQNEAQ. Trimming removed 2 bases from V and 5 bases from J, with 9 bases in between. This CDR3 is 14 amino acids long. DNA of the CDR3: TGTGCCAGCAGCTTAACAGCCGAGAATGAAAAACTGTTTTTT. This gives the protein CASSLTAENEKLFF.

The sample holds many counts of this clonotype. J is TRBJ1-1 and V is TRBV29-1; TRBD1 is a possible D gene (6 bases). Trimming shortened V by 7 bases and J by 2 bases, and 11 bases separated the two germline ends. This CDR3 has 12 amino acids. The germline V gene encodes CDR1 SQVTM and CDR2 ANQGSEA. The CDR3 protein is CSGRQANTEAFF. CDR3 in DNA: TGCAGCGGGAGACAGGCCAACACTGAAGCTTTCTTT.

Ten or more counts support this clonotype. V gene TRBV28 combines with J gene TRBJ1-5, with D perhaps matching TRBD1 (5 bases). The CDR3 loop spans 14 amino acids. V was clipped by 7 bases and J by 3 bases, with 13 bases between them. CDR1 MDHEN and CDR2 SYDVKM come from the germline V gene. CDR3 sequence: CASIRGGNNQPQHF. CDR3 in DNA: TGTGCCAGCATCCGTGGGGGTAACAATCAGCCCCAGCATTTT.

This clonotype was counted many times. The gene calls are TRBV28 and TRBJ2-7; 7 bases map to TRBD2. Germline-derived CDR1 and CDR2 are MDHEN and SYDVKM. The CDR3 runs 16 residues. V shed 6 bases, J shed 2 bases, and the junction held 13 bases outside the gene matches. The CDR3 loop is CASRSLRERTTYEQYF. The CDR3 DNA is TGTGCCAGCAGGAGCCTGCGGGAGCGGACCACCTACGAGCAGTACTTC.

This rearrangement joins TRBV9 to TRBJ2-5; 11 bases are a match to TRBD2. The CDR3 sequence is 14 residues long. J was trimmed by 7 bases and V by 6 bases; bases with no gene match: 8. CDR1 is SGDLS and CDR2 is YYNGEE in the germline V gene. CDR3 in amino acids: CASTSLAGGATQYF. DNA for the CDR3: TGTGCCAGCACCTCCCTAGCGGGAGGAGCGACCCAGTACTTC. Filled out from reference TRBV9 and TRBJ2-5, the complete variable domain reads DSGVTQTPKHLITATGQRVTLRCSPRSGDLSVYWYQQSLDQGLQFLIQYYNGEERAKGNILERFSAQQFPDLHSELNLSSLELGDSALYFCASTSLAGGATQYFGPGTRLLVL.

This clonotype was detected many times. V is TRBV2 and J is TRBJ1-1; 8 bases align to TRBD1. Trimming removed 2 bases from V and 1 base from J; junction bases left unmatched: 3. CDR1 and CDR2 (germline): SNHLY, FYNNEI. The CDR3 runs to 15 residues. CDR3 sequence reads: CASSEPDRENTEAFF. The CDR3, as DNA: TGTGCCAGCAGTGAACCGGACAGGGAGAACACTGAAGCTTTCTTT.

The table lists this clonotype with a few counts. J is TRBJ2-1 and V is TRBV20-1, with 12 bases aligning to TRBD2. The CDR3 has 18 amino acids. With V trimmed by 3 bases and J by 4 bases, 13 bases remained unmatched. CDR1 DFQATT and CDR2 SNEGSKA come from the germline V gene (reference sequence). In nucleotides, the CDR3 is TGCAGTGCTAGTGGGATCCGACTAGCGGGAGTGTTTTACAATGAGCAGTTCTTC. Translation gives CSASGIRLAGVFYNEQFF.

In its sample, this clonotype was seen many times. The J gene is TRBJ2-1, the V gene TRBV6-1; D may correspond to TRBD1 or TRBD2 (5 bases each). The ends were cut back, 8 bases at V and 7 bases at J, with 15 bases in the middle. The CDR3 spans 13 residues. CDR1 is MNHNS, CDR2 SASEGT, per germline. The CDR3: CASAQGPRNEQFF. The DNA for the CDR3 is TGTGCCAGCGCCCAGGGACCCAGGAATGAGCAGTTCTTC.

This clonotype was found many times. The V and J genes are TRBV28 and TRBJ2-3, with 7 bases matching TRBD2. Losses at the gene ends were 5 bases for V and 5 bases for J; bases not matched to a gene: 7. This CDR3 comprises 14 residues. Germline values: CDR1 MDHEN, CDR2 SYDVKM. CDR3 residues: CASSTAGAKDTQYF. In DNA form, the CDR3 reads TGTGCCAGCAGTACGGCGGGAGCGAAAGATACGCAGTATTTT.

The table lists this clonotype with a few counts. The chain is built from TRBV20-1 and TRBJ2-1, with 10 positions matching TRBD2. With 5 bases clipped from V and 6 bases from J, the junction kept 7 bases outside the gene matches. CDR3 length: 14 amino acids. Germline V gene sequence: CDR1 DFQATT, CDR2 SNEGSKA (reference sequence). The CDR3 DNA sequence: TGCAGTGCTCAACCCGGGACTAGCGCCAATGAGCAGTTCTTC. Its protein is CSAQPGTSANEQFF.

This clonotype was seen at least ten times. J is TRBJ1-6 and V is TRBV13; no clear D. The CDR3 length is 15 residues. The V end lost 0 bases, the J end lost 4 bases, and 7 bases lay between the germline ends. Germline-derived CDR1 and CDR2 are PRHDT and FYEKMQ (reference sequence). The DNA for the CDR3 is TGTGCCAGCAGCTTAGGGGTCGCGTATAATTCACCCCTCCACTTT. It specifies CASSLGVAYNSPLHF.

A few counts support this clonotype. The chain couples TRBV6-1 to TRBJ1-6; the match to TRBD1 covers 7 bases. The junction had 11 bases not matched to a gene; V was cut back by 6 bases and J by 6 bases. Germline V CDR1 and CDR2: MNHNS, SASEGT. The length of the CDR3 is 16 residues. CDR3 sequence (DNA): TGTGCCAGCAGATCGAAACAGGGGTGGGGTAATTCACCCCTCCACTTT. Translated: CASRSKQGWGNSPLHF.

This clonotype has only a few counts. The chain joins TRBV7-9 to TRBJ2-2, with D possibly being TRBD1 (6 bases). This CDR3 has 14 residues. V was trimmed by 0 bases and J by 6 bases, leaving 8 bases between them. Germline CDR1 and CDR2: SEHNR and FQNEAQ (reference sequence). CDR3 sequence: CASSLAGGSGELFF. CDR3 coding DNA: TGTGCCAGCAGCTTAGCAGGGGGATCCGGGGAGCTGTTTTTT.

The chain combines TRBV20-1 with TRBJ2-4; TRBD2 is a possible D gene (7 bases). The CDR3 spans 17 residues. Trimming stripped 0 bases from V and 0 bases from J, with 15 bases between. Germline V gene data show CDR1 as DFQATT and CDR2 as SNEGSKA (reference sequence). This CDR3 is CSAREPGRGLAKNIQYF. Here the CDR3 DNA reads TGCAGTGCTAGAGAACCTGGGCGGGGGCTAGCCAAAAACATTCAGTACTTC.

This clonotype was found a few times. The chain employs TRBV20-1 and TRBJ2-5; TRBD1 might be the D (6 bases). Germline V lookup: CDR1 DFQATT, CDR2 SNEGSKA (reference sequence). The CDR3 is 12 residues long. Trimming stripped 5 bases from V and 5 bases from J, with 12 bases between. CDR3 loop: CSAARTEETQYF. CDR3 DNA: TGCAGTGCTGCGCGGACAGAGGAGACCCAGTACTTC.

This sequence joins TRBV29-1 and TRBJ2-2; D is perhaps TRBD2 (6 bases). Trimming left V 8 bases short and J 8 bases short, with 18 bases between. The CDR3 is made up of 13 amino acids. CDR1 is SQVTM and CDR2 is ANQGSEA in the germline V gene. The CDR3 loop reads CSIAGSRLGELFF. CDR3 bases: TGCAGCATCGCGGGATCTCGCTTGGGGGAGCTGTTTTTT.

The chain has TRBV2 and TRBJ2-1, with TRBD2 identical over 9 bases. V lost 2 bases to trimming and J lost 15 bases; unmatched junction nucleotides: 17. The germline V gene has CDR1 SNHLY and CDR2 FYNNEI. This CDR3 contains 16 residues. The DNA for the CDR3 is TGTGCCAGCAGTGAAAGGAAGGATCGGCGGGAGGGCCGGGGGTTCTTC. It codes for CASSERKDRREGRGFF.

The V and J genes are TRBV11-2 and TRBJ2-3; D unclear. Germline V gene lookup returns CDR1 SGHAT and CDR2 FQNNGV. This CDR3 has 14 amino acids. The V end lost 2 bases, the J end lost 5 bases, and 11 bases lay between the germline ends. As DNA, the CDR3 is TGTGCCAGCAGCTTACTAAAACTGGGAGATACGCAGTATTTT. Protein sequence: CASSLLKLGDTQYF.

This clonotype has just a few counts. The chain employs TRBV3-1 and TRBJ2-7; D is possibly TRBD2 (6 bases). Per the germline V gene, CDR1 is LGHDT and CDR2 is YNNKEL (reference sequence). V gave up 3 bases and J gave up 7 bases, with 13 bases separating them. The CDR3 has 13 residues. The CDR3 sequence: CASSQRGWWEQYF. The CDR3 region has the DNA TGTGCCAGCAGCCAGCGGGGTTGGTGGGAGCAGTACTTC.

Written as DNA, the CDR3 is TGTGCCAGCAGCCCAGGGGGTCGAAATTCACCCCTCCACTTT. The encoded protein is CASSPGGRNSPLHF. V usage is TRBV6-1 and J usage is TRBJ1-6; 7 nucleotides match TRBD1. J gave up 7 bases and V 6 bases, and 6 bases lay outside the gene matches. Germline lookup yields CDR1 MNHNS and CDR2 SASEGT. The CDR3 length is 14 residues.